This T cell receptor beta chain emerged from a study of T-cell reconstitution after alpha-beta-depleted transplantation in children. Preparation of the TCRbeta library involved a method that used unique molecular identifiers. TCRdb passed the PCR reads through MiXCR, listing each CDR3 protein once. The repertoire holds approximately 650,000 distinct CDR3 sequences, with roughly 13% as singletons. This clonotype showed up many times. CDR3 length: 13 residues. V was pared by 3 bases and J by 6 bases, with 9 bases between. The sequenced sample was PBMCs, obtained before TCRalphabeta/CD19-depleted stem cell transplant. The sequence came from a girl aged 2 to 10 with congenital amegakaryocytic thrombocytopenia, due to receive a stem cell transplant. The chain employs TRBV12-3 or TRBV12-4 and TRBJ2-1; tentatively, D is TRBD2 (5 bases). CDR3 loop: CASSFRTLNEQFF. DNA for the CDR3: TGTGCCAGCAGTTTTAGGACTCTCAATGAGCAGTTCTTC.